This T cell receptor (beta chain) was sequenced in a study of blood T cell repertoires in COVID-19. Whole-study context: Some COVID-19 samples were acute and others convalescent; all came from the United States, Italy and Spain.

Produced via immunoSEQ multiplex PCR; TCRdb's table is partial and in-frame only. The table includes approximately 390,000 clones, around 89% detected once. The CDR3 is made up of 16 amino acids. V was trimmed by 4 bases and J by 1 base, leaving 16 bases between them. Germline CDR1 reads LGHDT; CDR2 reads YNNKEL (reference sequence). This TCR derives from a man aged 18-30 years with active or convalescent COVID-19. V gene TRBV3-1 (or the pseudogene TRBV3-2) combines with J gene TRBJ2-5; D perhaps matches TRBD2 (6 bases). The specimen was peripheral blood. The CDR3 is CASSLKVGGLQETQYF. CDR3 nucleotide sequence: TGTGCCAGCAGCCTCAAGGTGGGGGGACTCCAAGAGACCCAGTACTTC.